The 29 T cell receptor beta chains reported below all come from one sample, sequenced in a study of blood T cell repertoires in COVID-19. This table comes from immunoSEQ multiplex PCR, and its TCRdb copy is limited to in-frame clones, with some not included. The sample holds nearly 65,000 clones; about 88% are singletons and the top ten take less than 15%. The sample taken for sequencing was peripheral blood. These receptors were obtained from a human donor in a cohort sampled during active COVID-19.

This clone was seen once. This rearrangement joins TRBV5-1 to TRBJ1-2, with D possibly being TRBD1 (5 bases). V was shortened by 4 bases and J by 1 base, with 14 bases between the two germline ends. The germline V gene encodes CDR1 SGHRS and CDR2 YFSETQ. The CDR3 is made up of 15 amino acids. The CDR3 DNA reads as TGCGCCAGCAGCACAGGACCCAACGGTAACTATGGCTACACCTTC. Its protein product is CASSTGPNGNYGYTF.

J is TRBJ1-1 and V is TRBV19, with a weak D call TRBD1 (5 bases). The CDR3 consists of 17 residues. Trimming pared 2 bases from V and 6 bases from J, leaving 22 bases between. Germline CDR1 LNHDA, CDR2 SQIVND (reference sequence). The CDR3 region has the DNA TGTGCCAGTAGTATACTAAACCCCGGGGGTCTCGATCCTGAAGCTTTCTTT. The encoded protein is CASSILNPGGLDPEAFF.

CDR3 residues: CASSTTDRGPEQYF. The CDR3 bases are TGTGCCAGCAGTACAACAGACAGGGGGCCCGAGCAGTACTTC. This chain joins TRBV7-9 and TRBJ2-7; 10 bases match TRBD1. The CDR3 contains 14 residues. Germline V gene data show CDR1 as SEHNR and CDR2 as FQNEAQ (reference sequence). The V and J ends lost 6 bases and 6 bases, in that order; junction bases with no gene match: 8.

The J gene is TRBJ2-1, the V gene TRBV6-1; 7 nucleotides match TRBD2. Germline V CDR1 and CDR2: MNHNS, SASEGT. Trimming cost V 1 base and J 4 bases; bases outside gene matches: 7. This CDR3 has 16 residues. The CDR3 here is CASSEVLAELYNEQFF. The CDR3 nucleotides are TGTGCCAGCAGTGAAGTCCTAGCGGAACTATACAATGAGCAGTTCTTC.

This clone showed up just a few times. This chain links TRBV6-5 with TRBJ2-3, with 9 bases aligning to TRBD1. The germline CDR1 and CDR2 sequences are MNHEY and SVGAGI. With 6 bases clipped from V and 6 bases from J, the junction kept 4 bases outside the gene matches. The CDR3 length is 13 residues. DNA of the CDR3: TGTGCCAGCAGACAGGGGGCAGCGGATACGCAGTATTTT. Translating it yields CASRQGAADTQYF.

The CDR3 is CASSQDAGGGTPLHF. The CDR3 coding sequence is TGCGCCAGCAGCCAAGACGCAGGGGGCGGTACACCCCTCCACTTT. The chain has TRBV4-3 and TRBJ1-6, with 8 bases that match TRBD1. Trimming removed 0 bases from V and 11 bases from J; junction bases left unmatched: 6. Germline CDR1 is LGHNA and CDR2 is YSLEER. The CDR3 spans 15 residues.

Here the CDR3 reads CASSIERGRKDGYTF. DNA of the CDR3: TGTGCCAGTAGTATAGAGAGGGGGCGAAAGGATGGCTACACCTTC. The chain links TRBV19 to TRBJ1-2; 7 nucleotides align to TRBD1. CDR3 length equals 15 residues. Losses at the gene ends were 0 bases for V and 6 bases for J; bases not matched to a gene: 7. Germline-derived CDR1 and CDR2 are LNHDA and SQIVND (reference sequence).

This sequence joins TRBV19 and TRBJ2-1, with TRBD2 matching over 14 bases. The germline gives CDR1 LNHDA, CDR2 SQIVND (reference sequence). The CDR3 is made up of 16 amino acids. J lost 5 bases, V lost 3 bases, and 3 bases had no gene match. For the CDR3, the DNA is TGTGCCAGTAGTATGACTAGCGGGAGGGGAAACAATGAGCAGTTCTTC. It yields the protein CASSMTSGRGNNEQFF.

The chain links TRBV4-1 to TRBJ2-7; 7 positions match TRBD2. Per germline, CDR1 MGHRA and CDR2 YSYEKL. The CDR3 contains 15 residues. The V and J ends lost 0 bases and 4 bases, in that order; junction bases with no gene match: 6. CDR3 amino acids: CASSQEEWGGYEQYF. The CDR3 nucleotides are TGCGCCAGCAGCCAAGAAGAATGGGGGGGTTACGAGCAGTACTTC.

This chain links TRBV5-5 with TRBJ2-7; TRBD1 is a possible D gene (6 bases). CDR1 and CDR2 from the germline V gene are SGHKS and YYEKEE (reference sequence). The germline V and J ends were trimmed by 5 bases and 3 bases, with 15 bases remaining between them. This CDR3 has 14 residues. The CDR3 loop reads CASRRSGQDYEQYF. The DNA of the CDR3 is TGTGCCAGCAGACGTTCGGGACAAGACTACGAGCAGTACTTC.

V usage is TRBV11-2 and J usage is TRBJ2-7; 8 bases are shared with TRBD2. Per the germline V gene, CDR1 is SGHAT and CDR2 is FQNNGV. The ends lost 3 bases at V and 4 bases at J; junction bases unmatched: 5. This CDR3 has 14 residues. CDR3 region: CASSFSGEGYEQYF. The CDR3 DNA reads as TGTGCCAGCAGCTTTAGCGGGGAGGGATACGAGCAGTACTTC. Combining the CDR3 with reference TRBV11-2 and TRBJ2-7 gives the whole variable domain EAGVAQSPRYKIIEKRQSVAFWCNPISGHATLYWYQQILGQGPKLLIQFQNNGVVDDSQLPKDRFSAERLKGVDSTLKIQPAKLEDSAVYLCASSFSGEGYEQYFGPGTRLTVT.

This clone came up a few times. V usage is TRBV28 and J usage is TRBJ2-7, with TRBD2 matching over 9 bases. CDR1 and CDR2 from the germline V gene are MDHEN and SYDVKM. This CDR3 has 12 residues. V gave up 8 bases and J gave up 5 bases; unmatched junction bases: 4. This CDR3 is CASAGTSNEQYF. CDR3 sequence (DNA): TGTGCCAGCGCCGGGACTAGCAACGAGCAGTACTTC.

This clone was seen just once. The chain uses TRBV28 and TRBJ2-1, with TRBD1 as a possible D gene (5 bases). V was clipped by 5 bases and J by 6 bases, with 14 bases between them. Germline CDR1 reads MDHEN; CDR2 reads SYDVKM. The CDR3 is 14 residues long. In nucleotides, the CDR3 is TGTGCCAGCAGTCCCTCCGCCAGGGTCAATGAGCAGTTCTTC. It yields the protein CASSPSARVNEQFF.

The rearrangement uses TRBV27 and TRBJ1-5, with 7 bases identical to TRBD1. Germline V lookup: CDR1 MNHEY, CDR2 SMNVEV (reference sequence). Trimming at V came to 2 bases and at J to 2 bases, leaving 12 bases not matched to a gene. This CDR3 has 18 amino acids. The CDR3 sequence is CASSLLGTEGPRNQPQHF. For the CDR3, the DNA is TGTGCCAGCAGTTTACTTGGGACAGAGGGCCCCCGCAATCAGCCCCAGCATTTT.

This clone was detected once. This rearrangement joins TRBV6-5 to TRBJ1-2, with 9 nucleotides matching TRBD1. The CDR3 is made up of 14 amino acids. With 5 bases clipped from V and 3 bases from J, the junction kept 4 bases outside the gene matches. Looked up from germline, CDR1 is MNHEY and CDR2 is SVGAGI. The CDR3: CASSRGQGDYGYTF. CDR3 in DNA: TGTGCCAGCAGTCGGGGACAGGGAGACTATGGCTACACCTTC.

The chain links TRBV5-6 to TRBJ2-1; TRBD2 matches at 12 bases. Germline CDR1 reads SGHDT; CDR2 reads YYEEEE. The V segment lost 0 bases and the J segment 10 bases; nucleotides outside the gene matches: 5. CDR3 length: 15 residues. CDR3 bases: TGTGCCAGCAGCTTGGCTAGCGGGGGGGCAAGGGAGCAGTTCTTC. Residues: CASSLASGGAREQFF. Complete variable domain (other parts from reference TRBV5-6 and TRBJ2-1): DAGVTQSPTHLIKTRGQQVTLRCSPKSGHDTVSWYQQALGQGPQFIFQYYEEEERQRGNFPDRFSGHQFPNYSSELNVNALLLGDSALYLCASSLASGGAREQFFGPGTRLTVL.

The chain couples TRBV9 to TRBJ1-1; 7 bases fit TRBD1. The CDR3 runs 16 residues. J was trimmed by 0 bases and V by 3 bases; bases with no gene match: 8. CDR1 is SGDLS and CDR2 is YYNGEE in the germline V gene. CDR3 loop: CASSARQGALNTEAFF. CDR3 sequence (DNA): TGTGCCAGCAGCGCCAGACAGGGAGCGTTGAACACTGAAGCTTTCTTT.

The chain's CDR3 is CASSLAASNYGYTF. The CDR3 region has the DNA TGTGCCAGCTCCCTAGCGGCGTCGAACTATGGCTACACCTTC. This chain links TRBV7-8 with TRBJ1-2; D gene uncertain. With 8 bases removed from V and 2 bases from J, the gap between germline ends came to 15 bases. Germline V CDR1 and CDR2: SGHVS, FQNEAQ. The CDR3 is made up of 14 amino acids.

This clone was seen more than once but under ten times. As DNA, the CDR3 is TGTGCCAGCAGCTTCTACAGGGGTACGAACACTGAAGCTTTCTTT. Encoded protein: CASSFYRGTNTEAFF. The V and J genes are TRBV5-6 and TRBJ1-1; 7 nucleotides agree with TRBD1. V lost 2 bases to trimming and J lost 1 base; unmatched junction nucleotides: 5. The germline V gene has CDR1 SGHDT and CDR2 YYEEEE. The CDR3 totals 15 residues. The full variable domain, in which reference TRBV5-6 and TRBJ1-1 provide the parts outside the CDR3, is DAGVTQSPTHLIKTRGQQVTLRCSPKSGHDTVSWYQQALGQGPQFIFQYYEEEERQRGNFPDRFSGHQFPNYSSELNVNALLLGDSALYLCASSFYRGTNTEAFFGQGTRLTVV.

The chain is built from TRBV27 and TRBJ2-3; 8 nucleotides align to TRBD2. Unmatched junction bases numbered 11, after V lost 3 bases and J lost 3 bases. Germline values: CDR1 MNHEY, CDR2 SMNVEV (reference sequence). The CDR3 is 17 amino acids. The CDR3 is CASSLGVAGPITDTQYF. CDR3 coding DNA: TGTGCCAGCAGTTTGGGTGTAGCGGGACCAATAACAGATACGCAGTATTTT.

The rearrangement links TRBV5-1 to TRBJ2-3, with TRBD2 matching over 7 bases. The V and J ends lost 1 base and 0 bases, in that order; junction bases with no gene match: 2. CDR3 size: 15 residues. CDR1 SGHRS and CDR2 YFSETQ come from the germline V gene. CDR3 sequence reads: CASSLSGTSTDTQYF. The CDR3, as DNA: TGCGCCAGCAGCTTGAGCGGGACTAGCACAGATACGCAGTATTTT.

This chain connects TRBV19 to TRBJ1-2; a weak D match, TRBD1 (6 bases). The CDR3 contains 15 residues. Between the trimmed V and J ends, which lost 5 bases and 3 bases, there was a span of 16 bases. The germline V gene encodes CDR1 LNHDA and CDR2 SQIVND (reference sequence). The CDR3 DNA is TGTGCCAGTAGTTTTACTGCAGGGGCAGACTATGGCTACACCTTC. This gives the protein CASSFTAGADYGYTF.

This clone is a singleton in its sample. The chain joins TRBV27 to TRBJ2-6, with D perhaps TRBD1 (7 bases). The ends were cut back, 7 bases at V and 2 bases at J, with 12 bases in the middle. The CDR3 length is 15 residues. Looked up from germline, CDR1 is MNHEY and CDR2 is SMNVEV (reference sequence). The CDR3 DNA reads TGTGCCAGCACTATCAGGGGGGCTGGGGCCAACGTCCTGACTTTC. It encodes CASTIRGAGANVLTF.

DNA for the CDR3: TGTGCCAGCAGTTACGGGGACAAACAGTACTTC. Translated, it gives CASSYGDKQYF. V and J are TRBV6-5 and TRBJ2-7; the D gene is possibly TRBD1 (6 bases). This CDR3 comprises 11 residues. CDR1 is MNHEY, CDR2 SVGAGI, per germline. Trimming stripped 2 bases from V and 10 bases from J, with 9 bases between.

The genes are TRBV5-8 and TRBJ2-5; unclear D gene. V lost 3 bases and J lost 3, with 12 bases in between. Germline CDR1 SGHTS, CDR2 YDEGEE. The CDR3 loop spans 14 amino acids. The CDR3 nucleotides are TGTGCCAGCAGCTCTACAGACGGCGAAGAGACCCAGTACTTC. This sequence encodes CASSSTDGEETQYF. The full variable domain, completed using reference TRBV5-8 and TRBJ2-5, is EAGVTQSPTHLIKTRGQQATLRCSPISGHTSVYWYQQALGLGLQFLLWYDEGEERNRGNFPPRFSGRQFPNYSSELNVNALELEDSALYLCASSSTDGEETQYFGPGTRLLVL.

The V gene is TRBV2, the J gene TRBJ1-1; no clear D. The CDR3 is 14 amino acids. Germline CDR1 and CDR2: SNHLY and FYNNEI. Trimming left V 5 bases short and J 4 bases short, with 14 bases between. CDR3 coding DNA: TGTGCCAGCAGTTCAGACGGAGTAAGCACTGAAGCTTTCTTT. Protein: CASSSDGVSTEAFF.

This chain uses TRBV6-4 with TRBJ2-1, with 10 bases matching TRBD2. The CDR3 runs 13 residues. The V gene end was trimmed by 6 bases and the J gene end by 9 bases; junction bases not matched to a gene: 5. CDR1 is MRHNA and CDR2 is SNTAGT in the germline V gene. CDR3: CASSVSGGFEQFF. CDR3 coding DNA: TGTGCCAGCAGCGTTAGCGGGGGGTTTGAGCAGTTCTTC.

V and J are TRBV5-6 and TRBJ2-3, with D perhaps matching TRBD2 (6 bases). V dropped 2 bases and J dropped 6 bases, with 22 bases sitting between them. Germline CDR1 and CDR2: SGHDT and YYEEEE. The CDR3 extends over 17 amino acids. In DNA form, the CDR3 reads TGTGCCAGCAGCTTTGCGGGGTCGAGCCTTCGATTGGATACGCAGTATTTT. Amino acid sequence: CASSFAGSSLRLDTQYF.

The chain carries TRBV7-9 and TRBJ2-1; the match to TRBD2 covers 7 bases. The CDR3 runs to 16 residues. From germline, CDR1 is SEHNR and CDR2 FQNEAQ (reference sequence). V lost 2 bases, J lost 2 bases, and 6 bases stayed unmatched. For the CDR3, the DNA is TGTGCCAGCAGCTTACTAACTAGCGCCGCCTACAATGAGCAGTTCTTC. It specifies CASSLLTSAAYNEQFF.